These 6 T cell receptor beta chains originate from one sample sequenced in a study of Graves' ophthalmopathy and Graves' hyperthyroidism. The TCR beta CDR3 regions underwent amplification from RNA transcripts. In the first round, RT-PCR was carried out with HTBI primers, and a multiplex PCR formed the second round. TCRdb reprocessed the multiplex PCR reads with MiXCR, giving one entry per CDR3 protein. In the table there are some 750,000 distinct CDR3 sequences, about 44% of which are singletons. Sequencing was done on a sample of peripheral blood. The receptors were gathered from an adult man with Graves' ophthalmopathy.

This clonotype came up many times. The chain recombines TRBV7-9 with TRBJ1-2; 8 bases map to TRBD1. CDR3 length: 13 residues. Germline V gene sequence: CDR1 SEHNR, CDR2 FQNEAQ (reference sequence). Germline trimming cut 9 bases from V and 8 bases from J; bases unmatched to any gene: 11. The CDR3 loop reads CASSGDRGYGYTF. CDR3 sequence (DNA): TGTGCCAGTAGTGGAGACAGGGGTTACGGCTACACCTTC. The variable domain in full, with the rest retrieved from reference TRBV7-9 and TRBJ1-2, is DTGVSQNPRHKITKRGQNVTFRCDPISEHNRLYWYRQTLGQGPEFLTYFQNEAQLEKSRLLSDRFSAERPKGSFSTLEIQRTEQGDSAMYLCASSGDRGYGYTFGSGTRLTVV.

In its sample, this clonotype was seen many times. The chain uses TRBV7-9 and TRBJ2-5; D may match TRBD1 or TRBD2 (5 bases each). The germline V gene encodes CDR1 SEHNR and CDR2 FQNEAQ (reference sequence). V lost 3 bases and J 3 bases, leaving 8 bases between the germline ends. The CDR3 loop spans 13 amino acids. The CDR3 sequence is CASSFGAEETQYF. The CDR3 bases are TGTGCCAGCAGCTTCGGGGCAGAAGAGACCCAGTACTTC.

V usage is TRBV5-1 and J usage is TRBJ2-7; 10 bases match TRBD1. The CDR3 loop spans 16 amino acids. Germline CDR1 is SGHRS and CDR2 is YFSETQ. J gave up 5 bases and V 2 bases, and 10 bases lay outside the gene matches. CDR3 sequence: CASSFITGQGGDEQYF. The CDR3, as DNA: TGCGCCAGCAGCTTTATAACCGGACAGGGGGGGGACGAGCAGTACTTC.

The V call is TRBV15, the J call TRBJ2-3; D is possibly TRBD1 or TRBD2 (5 bases each). The germline gives CDR1 LNHNV, CDR2 YYDKDF (reference sequence). This CDR3 comprises 15 residues. Trimming left V 1 base short and J 2 bases short, with 10 bases between. The CDR3 nucleotides are TGTGCCACCAGCAGAGCTGGGGGATCCACAGATACGCAGTATTTT. Translation: CATSRAGGSTDTQYF. Full variable domain (outside the CDR3, taken from reference TRBV15 and TRBJ2-3): DAMVIQNPRYQVTQFGKPVTLSCSQTLNHNVMYWYQQKSSQAPKLLFHYYDKDFNNEADTPDNFQSRRPNTSFCFLDIRSPGLGDTAMYLCATSRAGGSTDTQYFGPGTRLTVL.

This clonotype has more than one count but fewer than ten. The chain links TRBV7-9 to TRBJ2-2; 9 bases map to TRBD1. CDR3 length equals 16 residues. V trimming: 8 bases; J trimming: 0 bases; junction bases outside the gene matches: 7. Per germline, CDR1 SEHNR and CDR2 FQNEAQ (reference sequence). The chain's CDR3 is CASPRGTGSNTGELFF. The CDR3 DNA follows: TGTGCCAGCCCCCGCGGGACAGGGTCGAACACCGGGGAGCTGTTTTTT.

The genes are TRBV25-1 and TRBJ2-2; D remains unclear. The germline V gene has CDR1 MGHDK and CDR2 SYGVNS. CDR3 size: 14 residues. V gave up 7 bases and J gave up 0 bases, with 9 bases separating them. CDR3 sequence reads: CASIKRANTGELFF. In DNA form, the CDR3 reads TGTGCCAGCATTAAGAGAGCGAACACCGGGGAGCTGTTTTTT.